These 27 T cell receptor beta chains originate from one sample sequenced in a study of control samples from healthy donors and cancer patients. Some clones are missing from TCRdb's copy, which holds only in-frame ones; the method was immunoSEQ multiplex PCR. The sample includes approximately 150,000 clones, about nine tenths of them seen just once. Sequencing was carried out using blood. These receptors were obtained from a man aged 30 to 39 in good health.

This chain connects TRBV11-3 to TRBJ2-4; 7 bases align to TRBD1. Germline-derived CDR1 and CDR2 are SGHNT and YENEEA. V lost 5 bases to trimming and J lost 5 bases; unmatched junction nucleotides: 12. CDR3 length: 16 residues. CDR3 amino acids: CASSPWDSSNENIQYF. The CDR3 DNA follows: TGTGCCAGCAGCCCATGGGACAGCTCCAATGAAAACATTCAGTACTTC. The whole variable domain, remainder taken from reference TRBV11-3 and TRBJ2-4, is EAGVVQSPRYKIIEKKQPVAFWCNPISGHNTLYWYLQNLGQGPELLIRYENEEAVDDSQLPKDRFSAERLKGVDSTLKIQPAELGDSAVYLCASSPWDSSNENIQYFGAGTRLSVL.

This clone was counted a single time. The rearrangement joins TRBV3-1 (or the pseudogene TRBV3-2) to TRBJ2-7; 10 bases fit TRBD2. V shed 5 bases, J shed 6 bases, and the junction held 13 bases outside the gene matches. From germline, CDR1 is LGHDT and CDR2 YNNKEL (reference sequence). The CDR3 has 16 amino acids. CDR3 residues: CASSGGGLAGVGEQYF. In nucleotides, the CDR3 is TGTGCCAGCAGCGGAGGAGGTCTAGCGGGAGTAGGCGAGCAGTACTTC.

The rearrangement uses TRBV15 and TRBJ1-1; 8 nucleotides line up with TRBD1. CDR3 size: 15 residues. Germline values: CDR1 LNHNV, CDR2 YYDKDF (reference sequence). Losses at the gene ends were 4 bases for V and 7 bases for J; bases not matched to a gene: 11. Written as DNA, the CDR3 is TGTGCCACCAGCACCCCCCCCGGGACAGGTCTTGAAGCTTTCTTT. Translating it yields CATSTPPGTGLEAFF.

The chain employs TRBV6-2 or TRBV6-3 and TRBJ1-4; a weak D match, TRBD1 (5 bases). Germline assignment: CDR1 MNHEY and CDR2 SVGEGT. Trimming removed 2 bases at V and 3 bases at J, with 7 bases between. This CDR3 region has 14 residues. The CDR3 sequence: CASSYGRANEKLFF. Written as DNA, the CDR3 is TGTGCCAGCAGTTACGGCAGGGCTAATGAAAAACTGTTTTTT.

This clone has more than one count but fewer than ten. DNA for the CDR3: TGTGCCAGCAGTTTCCGGGGCGGCTATGGCTACACCTTC. Residues: CASSFRGGYGYTF. J is TRBJ1-2 and V is TRBV12-3 or TRBV12-4, with a tentative D call TRBD1 (5 bases). CDR3 length: 13 residues. Trimming removed 3 bases at V and 4 bases at J, with 9 bases between.

This clone showed up just once. This chain links TRBV23-1 with TRBJ1-2; D is undetermined. TRBV23-1 is an open reading frame whose function is uncertain. This CDR3 has 15 amino acids. Trimming stripped 3 bases from V and 4 bases from J, with 15 bases between. The CDR3 nucleotides are TGCGCCAGCAGTCAGAATGTTGGGAGGCCCTATGGCTACACCTTC. Translated: CASSQNVGRPYGYTF.

CDR3 loop: CASSSTGPTSAGYTF. CDR3 nucleotide sequence: TGTGCCAGCAGCTCGACAGGGCCGACGTCTGCTGGCTACACCTTC. This sequence joins TRBV7-9 and TRBJ1-2; 7 positions match TRBD1. The CDR3 consists of 15 residues. Germline values: CDR1 SEHNR, CDR2 FQNEAQ (reference sequence). Germline trimming cut 4 bases from V and 7 bases from J; bases unmatched to any gene: 12.

The chain recombines TRBV5-1 with TRBJ1-2; unclear D gene. The CDR3 spans 13 residues. Germline CDR1 SGHRS, CDR2 YFSETQ. Between the trimmed V and J ends, which lost 4 bases and 6 bases, there was a span of 13 bases. The CDR3 nucleotides read TGCGCCAGCAGCCTCCCCCAGACGGATGGCTACACCTTC. This codes for CASSLPQTDGYTF.

On this clone itself: The junction shows a germline mismatch at one end, possibly a read error. The gene calls are TRBV5-1 and TRBJ1-1; D uncertain. Germline loops: CDR1 SGHRS, CDR2 YFSETQ. This CDR3 region has 13 residues. Written as DNA, the CDR3 is TGCGCCAGCAGTTTGGGTAGGAACCCTGAAGCTTTCTTT. Its translation: CASSLGRNPEAFF.

The chain joins TRBV6-5 to TRBJ2-7; D unclear. The CDR3 extends over 15 amino acids. Germline V gene data show CDR1 as MNHEY and CDR2 as SVGAGI. Trimming removed 5 bases at V and 6 bases at J, with 20 bases between. CDR3 residues: CASSPHSLLVGEQYF. Written as DNA, the CDR3 is TGTGCCAGCAGTCCCCATAGCCTCCTCGTGGGCGAGCAGTACTTC.

The count of this clone is one. The rearrangement links TRBV27 to TRBJ2-7; D perhaps matches TRBD2 (6 bases). The CDR3 sequence is 15 residues long. Trimming removed 3 bases at V and 0 bases at J, with 12 bases between. Germline V gene lookup returns CDR1 MNHEY and CDR2 SMNVEV (reference sequence). CDR3 bases: TGTGCCAGCAGTTTTGGCGGGATCAGCTCCTACGAGCAGTACTTC. This gives the protein CASSFGGISSYEQYF.

This chain connects TRBV19 to TRBJ1-2, with TRBD1 matching 9 bases. The CDR3 has 15 amino acids. V trimming: 3 bases; J trimming: 3 bases; junction bases outside the gene matches: 5. Germline V gene data show CDR1 as LNHDA and CDR2 as SQIVND (reference sequence). The CDR3 loop is CASSISRTGDYGYTF. Here the CDR3 DNA reads TGTGCCAGTAGTATCTCTCGGACAGGGGACTATGGCTACACCTTC.

V is TRBV5-1 and J is TRBJ1-2; 7 positions agree with TRBD1. The CDR3 covers 16 residues. Germline CDR1 reads SGHRS; CDR2 reads YFSETQ. V trimming: 4 bases; J trimming: 0 bases; junction bases outside the gene matches: 9. This CDR3 reads CASSTLMTGPNYGYTF. CDR3 in DNA: TGCGCCAGCAGCACTCTAATGACAGGGCCTAACTATGGCTACACCTTC.

With regard to this clone: The CDR3 does not close with the conserved phenylalanine or tryptophan, likely indicating a read error. It is unclear where the CDR3 begins or ends on the DNA, so no DNA is shown, and the CDR3 is as TCRdb lists it. The chain is built from TRBV5-5 and TRBJ1-1. Termini included, the CDR3 measures 13 amino acids. Germline CDR1 and CDR2: SGHKS and YYEKEE (reference sequence). The CDR3: CASSLGVAEQPSL.

This sequence joins TRBV5-4 and TRBJ2-3; 8 positions agree with TRBD2. The V segment lost 2 bases and the J segment 3 bases; nucleotides outside the gene matches: 2. CDR3 size: 14 residues. Germline V gene lookup returns CDR1 SGHNT and CDR2 YYREEE (reference sequence). This chain's CDR3 is CASSFAGGTDTQYF. In DNA, the CDR3 is TGTGCCAGCAGCTTCGCGGGGGGAACAGATACGCAGTATTTT.

The J gene is TRBJ2-1, the V gene TRBV7-9; no clear D gene. In germline, CDR1 is SEHNR, CDR2 FQNEAQ (reference sequence). This CDR3 is 16 amino acids long. The V and J ends lost 5 bases and 0 bases respectively, with 14 bases between them. The CDR3 DNA follows: TGTGCCAGCAGCCGCAGGTCTTTAAGCTCCTACAATGAGCAGTTCTTC. Its protein is CASSRRSLSSYNEQFF.

The chain links TRBV4-1 to TRBJ1-5; the D gene is possibly TRBD1 (5 bases). The ends were cut back, 3 bases at V and 7 bases at J, with 13 bases in the middle. The CDR3 spans 14 residues. Germline lookup yields CDR1 MGHRA and CDR2 YSYEKL. Written as DNA, the CDR3 is TGCGCCAGCAGCCACCCGACAGTTGACCAGCCCCAGCATTTT. Translation: CASSHPTVDQPQHF.

The chain carries TRBV7-8 and TRBJ2-7, with TRBD2 as a possible D gene (6 bases). The germline V and J ends were trimmed by 0 bases and 3 bases, with 9 bases remaining between them. This CDR3 is 14 amino acids long. CDR1 is SGHVS, CDR2 FQNEAQ, per germline. The CDR3 region is CASSLALGLYEQYF. The DNA of the CDR3 is TGTGCCAGCAGCTTAGCTCTGGGACTCTACGAGCAGTACTTC. The variable domain in full, completed from reference TRBV7-8 and TRBJ2-7, reads GAGVSQSPRYKVAKRGQDVALRCDPISGHVSLFWYQQALGQGPEFLTYFQNEAQLDKSGLPSDRFFAERPEGSVSTLKIQRTQQEDSAVYLCASSLALGLYEQYFGPGTRLTVT.

J is TRBJ2-1 and V is TRBV16; D assignment may be TRBD1 or TRBD2 (5 bases each). V was pared by 5 bases and J by 6 bases, with 11 bases between. The germline gives CDR1 KGHSY, CDR2 FQNENV. The CDR3 is made up of 13 amino acids. CDR3 bases: TGTGCCAGCAGCGTCGGGGCGCGCAATGAGCAGTTCTTC. It codes for CASSVGARNEQFF.

The J gene is TRBJ1-1, the V gene TRBV6-6, with D tentatively TRBD1 (5 bases). This CDR3 region has 13 residues. In germline, CDR1 is MNHNY, CDR2 SVGAGI (reference sequence). V was pared by 6 bases and J by 7 bases, with 15 bases between. The CDR3 nucleotides read TGTGCCAGCAGCTCCCGGGACCCCCGTGAAGCTTTCTTT. Translation gives CASSSRDPREAFF.

On this clone itself: Because the CDR3's place on the DNA is in doubt, the DNA is left out and the CDR3 is given as listed by TCRdb. CDR3 residues: CASSTSTGTSNQPQHF. This chain links TRBV6-2 or TRBV6-3 with TRBJ1-5; the table assigns TRBD1, which was not confirmed against the DNA. The length of the CDR3 is 16 amino acids, counting both ends. Germline CDR1 and CDR2: MNHEY and SVGEGT.

The chain couples TRBV6-5 to TRBJ1-2; D is perhaps TRBD1 (5 bases). There are 15 residues in the CDR3. Trimming removed 7 bases at V and 0 bases at J, with 15 bases between. Germline V CDR1 and CDR2: MNHEY, SVGAGI. This CDR3 reads CASIPSQGSNYGYTF. The CDR3 coding sequence is TGTGCCAGCATCCCCTCCCAGGGATCTAACTATGGCTACACCTTC.

A single count supports this clone. The chain is built from TRBV4-1 and TRBJ1-1; 9 bases map to TRBD1. With 4 bases clipped from V and 1 base from J, the junction kept 4 bases outside the gene matches. CDR3 length equals 15 residues. Germline V gene lookup returns CDR1 MGHRA and CDR2 YSYEKL. The CDR3 coding sequence is TGCGCCAGCAGCCCGCAGACAGGGGGGAACACTGAAGCTTTCTTT. Its protein is CASSPQTGGNTEAFF.

The chain links TRBV29-1 to TRBJ2-3; 7 bases line up with TRBD1. Germline CDR1 and CDR2: SQVTM and ANQGSEA. Unmatched junction bases numbered 14, after V lost 6 bases and J lost 14 bases. CDR3 length: 12 amino acids. The CDR3 DNA is TGCAGCGTAGACATGGACAGGCAGGGATGGTATTTT. Protein sequence: CSVDMDRQGWYF.

This clone appeared a few times. This chain connects TRBV19 to TRBJ1-5; the D is unclear. V lost 3 bases and J 4 bases, leaving 13 bases between the germline ends. The CDR3 extends over 15 amino acids. Per germline, CDR1 LNHDA and CDR2 SQIVND (reference sequence). DNA of the CDR3: TGTGCCAGTAGTATGATGGGAACAGTTAATCAGCCCCAGCATTTT. It translates to CASSMMGTVNQPQHF.

The V gene is TRBV6-5, the J gene TRBJ1-4, with 8 nucleotides matching TRBD1. The CDR3 runs 14 residues. Germline CDR1 and CDR2: MNHEY and SVGAGI. Trimming took 6 bases from V and 6 from J; bases not matched to a gene: 6. The CDR3 sequence: CASRRTGWDEKLFF. The CDR3 nucleotides read TGTGCCAGCAGGAGGACAGGGTGGGATGAAAAACTGTTTTTT.

The J gene is TRBJ2-3, the V gene TRBV6-5, with 10 bases fitting TRBD2. The CDR3 contains 14 residues. CDR1 and CDR2 from the germline V gene are MNHEY and SVGAGI. The V segment lost 5 bases and the J segment 5 bases; nucleotides outside the gene matches: 4. CDR3 bases: TGTGCCAGCAGTCTAGCGGGAGATGGAGATACGCAGTATTTT. Amino acids: CASSLAGDGDTQYF.